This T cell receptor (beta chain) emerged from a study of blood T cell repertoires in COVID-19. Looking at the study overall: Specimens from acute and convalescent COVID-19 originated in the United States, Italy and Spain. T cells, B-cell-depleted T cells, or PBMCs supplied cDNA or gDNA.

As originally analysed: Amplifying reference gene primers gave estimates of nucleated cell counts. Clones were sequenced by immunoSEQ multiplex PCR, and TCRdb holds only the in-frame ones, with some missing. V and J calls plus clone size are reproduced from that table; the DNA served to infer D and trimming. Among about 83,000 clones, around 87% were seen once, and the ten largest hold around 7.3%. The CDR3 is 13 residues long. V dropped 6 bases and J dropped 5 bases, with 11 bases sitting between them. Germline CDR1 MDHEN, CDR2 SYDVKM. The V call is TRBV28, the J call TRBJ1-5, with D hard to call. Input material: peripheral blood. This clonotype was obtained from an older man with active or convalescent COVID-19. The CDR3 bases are TGTGCCAGCAGCGTAACGTTAGATCAGCCCCAGCATTTT. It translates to CASSVTLDQPQHF.